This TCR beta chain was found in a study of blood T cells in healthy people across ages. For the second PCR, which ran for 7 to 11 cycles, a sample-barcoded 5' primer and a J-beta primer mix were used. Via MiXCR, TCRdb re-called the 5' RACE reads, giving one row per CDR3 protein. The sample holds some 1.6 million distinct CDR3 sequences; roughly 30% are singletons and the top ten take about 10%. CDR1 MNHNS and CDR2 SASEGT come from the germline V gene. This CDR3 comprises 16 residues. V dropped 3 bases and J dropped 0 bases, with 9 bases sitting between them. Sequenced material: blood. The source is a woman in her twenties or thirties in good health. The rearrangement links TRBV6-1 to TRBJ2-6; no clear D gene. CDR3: CASSEVMGSGANVLTF. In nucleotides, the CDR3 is TGTGCCAGCAGTGAGGTAATGGGCTCTGGGGCCAACGTCCTGACTTTC.